This TCR beta chain was profiled in a study of blood T cell repertoires in COVID-19. About the study: COVID-19 samples from acute and convalescent phases originated in the United States, Italy and Spain.

Seattle participants joined during active infection and were tracked over time. Trimming stripped 0 bases from V and 0 bases from J, with 10 bases between. Germline assignment: CDR1 MRHNA and CDR2 SNTAGT. This CDR3 region has 16 residues. Original analysis: Reference gene primer amplification gave nucleated cell count estimates. Using immunoSEQ multiplex PCR, the repertoire was profiled, and TCRdb retains in-frame clones only, with some absent. V and J calls and clone size come straight from that table; D and trimming were deduced from the DNA. The sample includes 85,000 to 120,000 clones, approximately 90% of them seen just once.

Specimen: peripheral blood. The chain employs TRBV6-4 and TRBJ2-3; the D is unclear. This receptor was taken from a woman in her fifties or sixties with COVID-19, enrolled during active disease. The DNA of the CDR3 is TGTGCCAGCAGTGACTCGCTCTCGGTGAGCACAGATACGCAGTATTTT. As protein: CASSDSLSVSTDTQYF.